This T cell receptor beta chain was sequenced during a study of T cell repertoires in cytomegalovirus infection. TCRdb re-derived calls from the reads in MiXCR, one entry per CDR3 protein. The table includes under 800,000 distinct CDR3 sequences, about 24% detected once. CDR3 length: 14 amino acids. CDR1 and CDR2 from the germline V gene are SNHLY and FYNNEI. V lost 5 bases and J 4 bases, leaving 12 bases between the germline ends. This clonotype was recorded many times. The sample consisted of CD8+ T cells from PBMCs. The chain recombines TRBV2 with TRBJ2-1; D gene ambiguous. This clonotype originated in a human donor in good health (CMV status not recorded). Some clones in this sample may be carry-over from other donors' samples. This CDR3 reads CASSTNWDYNEQFF. CDR3 in DNA: TGTGCCAGCAGTACCAACTGGGATTACAATGAGCAGTTCTTC.